A single sample gave rise to the 15 T cell receptor beta chains below, sequenced in a study of T cell responses to AZD1222 COVID-19 vaccine. Assay: immunoSEQ multiplex PCR; the TCRdb copy retains only in-frame clones and omits some. The repertoire holds about 180,000 clones, with around nine tenths as singletons. Here the sequenced sample was peripheral blood, taken on day 0 of AZD1222 vaccination. These receptors were taken from an adult in good health.

This rearrangement joins TRBV6-4 to TRBJ1-1; D is unclear. The CDR3 has 14 residues. Germline V CDR1 and CDR2: MRHNA, SNTAGT. The V gene lost 6 bases and the J gene lost 1 base, with 12 bases spanning the gap. The CDR3 sequence is CASRKEHGNTEAFF. The CDR3 DNA is TGTGCCAGCAGAAAGGAGCACGGGAACACTGAAGCTTTCTTT.

This chain connects TRBV4-1 to TRBJ2-7, with D unclear. Germline-derived CDR1 and CDR2 are MGHRA and YSYEKL. The CDR3 loop spans 11 amino acids. V was shortened by 0 bases and J by 4 bases, with 1 base between the two germline ends. The CDR3 is CASSQEYEQYF. As DNA, the CDR3 is TGCGCCAGCAGCCAAGAGTACGAGCAGTACTTC.

The chain recombines TRBV19 with TRBJ2-7, with D perhaps TRBD1 (5 bases). CDR1 LNHDA and CDR2 SQIVND come from the germline V gene (reference sequence). The V end lost 7 bases, the J end lost 1 base, and 17 bases lay between the germline ends. The length of the CDR3 is 15 residues. This CDR3 reads CASTREWGRSYEQYF. For the CDR3, the DNA is TGTGCCAGTACCCGCGAGTGGGGCAGATCCTACGAGCAGTACTTC. Together with reference TRBV19 and TRBJ2-7, the CDR3 gives the full variable domain: DGGITQSPKYLFRKEGQNVTLSCEQNLNHDAMYWYRQDPGQGLRLIYYSQIVNDFQKGDIAEGYSVSREKKESFPLTVTSAQKNPTAFYLCASTREWGRSYEQYFGPGTRLTVT.

This chain joins TRBV18 and TRBJ1-5, with a tentative D call TRBD1 (5 bases). This CDR3 has 13 amino acids. V lost 3 bases, J lost 6 bases, and 9 bases lay in between. Germline CDR1 and CDR2: KGHSH and LQKENI. This CDR3 is CASSPEGLQPQHF. In nucleotides, the CDR3 is TGTGCCAGCTCACCGGAGGGGCTTCAGCCCCAGCATTTT.

The V call is TRBV5-4, the J call TRBJ2-1, with TRBD2 matching 14 bases. The junction had 6 bases not matched to a gene; V was cut back by 4 bases and J by 9 bases. The CDR3 contains 15 residues. Germline CDR1 reads SGHNT; CDR2 reads YYREEE (reference sequence). DNA of the CDR3: TGTGCCAGCAGCCGGGGACTAGCGGGGGAGGGTGAGCAGTTCTTC. Translated, it gives CASSRGLAGEGEQFF.

The rearrangement links TRBV29-1 to TRBJ1-1; 8 bases fit TRBD1. Germline CDR1 reads SQVTM; CDR2 reads ANQGSEA. The V gene end was trimmed by 7 bases and the J gene end by 8 bases; junction bases not matched to a gene: 9. There are 12 residues in the CDR3. In DNA form, the CDR3 reads TGCAGCGGCCGACAGGGGCCCGGGGAAGCTTTCTTT. As protein: CSGRQGPGEAFF.

This chain connects TRBV21-1 to TRBJ2-7; the table's D call, TRBD1, has no DNA check behind it. TRBV21-1 has pseudogene status. The CDR3 is made up of 14 amino acids. CDR3 sequence (DNA): TGTGCCAGCAGCCTACGAGACAGGCGCTACGAGCAGTACTTC. Translation: CASSLRDRRYEQYF.

This sequence joins TRBV5-5 and TRBJ1-2; D not resolved. Germline V gives CDR1 SGHKS, CDR2 YYEKEE (reference sequence). The CDR3 is 12 residues long. V was cut by 0 bases and J by 4 bases, with 4 bases left in between. The DNA of the CDR3 is TGTGCCAGCAGCTTGGAGGGCTATGGCTACACCTTC. This translates into CASSLEGYGYTF. Full variable domain (remainder filled in from reference TRBV5-5 and TRBJ1-2): DAGVTQSPTHLIKTRGQQVTLRCSPISGHKSVSWYQQVLGQGPQFIFQYYEKEERGRGNFPDRFSARQFPNYSSELNVNALLLGDSALYLCASSLEGYGYTFGSGTRLTVV.

V gene TRBV6-6 combines with J gene TRBJ1-1; a possible D gene is TRBD1 (5 bases). The CDR3 loop spans 13 amino acids. Trimming took off 8 bases at V and 1 base at J, with 11 bases between the two ends. Germline V gene lookup returns CDR1 MNHNY and CDR2 SVGAGI (reference sequence). CDR3 in amino acids: CASSRQTNTEAFF. The CDR3 nucleotides read TGTGCCAGCTCGCGACAGACGAACACTGAAGCTTTCTTT.

The chain joins TRBV7-3 to TRBJ2-1; tentatively, D is TRBD2 (6 bases). Trimming removed 4 bases from V and 8 bases from J, with 12 bases in between. CDR1 is SGHTA, CDR2 FQGTGA, per germline. This CDR3 comprises 13 residues. In nucleotides, the CDR3 is TGTGCCAGCAGCTCGGGAGTTGAGTATGAGCAGTTCTTC. Translated: CASSSGVEYEQFF.

The chain carries TRBV10-2 and TRBJ1-1; the match to TRBD1 covers 9 bases. Germline-derived CDR1 and CDR2 are WSHSY and SAAADI. The CDR3 contains 16 residues. Trimming removed 6 bases from V and 1 base from J; junction bases left unmatched: 9. The CDR3 bases are TGCGCCAGCAGACACAACAGGGGGCCGGCGAACACTGAAGCTTTCTTT. Its translation: CASRHNRGPANTEAFF.

V is TRBV30 and J is TRBJ1-2, with a tentative D call TRBD1 (5 bases). This CDR3 comprises 13 residues. The V gene lost 2 bases and the J gene lost 6 bases, with 13 bases spanning the gap. The V gene's germline CDR1 is GTSNPN and CDR2 SVGIG (reference sequence). The CDR3 DNA reads as TGTGCCTGGAGTTCGGGGGGTATGGATGGCTACACCTTC. It encodes CAWSSGGMDGYTF.

CDR3 coding DNA: TGTGCCAGCAGCCGCCCGGGGGTCACCGGGGAGCTGTTTTTT. This gives the protein CASSRPGVTGELFF. The chain couples TRBV7-9 to TRBJ2-2, with D possibly TRBD2 on 6 matching bases. Germline loops: CDR1 SEHNR, CDR2 FQNEAQ (reference sequence). CDR3 length: 14 residues. Trimming removed 5 bases at V and 4 bases at J, with 11 bases between. Supplemented by reference TRBV7-9 and TRBJ2-2, the full variable domain reads DTGVSQNPRHKITKRGQNVTFRCDPISEHNRLYWYRQTLGQGPEFLTYFQNEAQLEKSRLLSDRFSAERPKGSFSTLEIQRTEQGDSAMYLCASSRPGVTGELFFGEGSRLTVL.

The J gene is TRBJ1-1, the V gene TRBV28, with D tentatively TRBD1 (5 bases). The V gene's germline CDR1 is MDHEN and CDR2 SYDVKM. Trimming left V 3 bases short and J 1 base short, with 9 bases between. This CDR3 region has 14 residues. The CDR3 region is CASSFLRENTEAFF. CDR3 nucleotides: TGTGCCAGCAGTTTCCTCAGGGAGAACACTGAAGCTTTCTTT. The full variable domain, in which reference TRBV28 and TRBJ1-1 provide the parts outside the CDR3, is DVKVTQSSRYLVKRTGEKVFLECVQDMDHENMFWYRQDPGLGLRLIYFSYDVKMKEKGDIPEGYSVSREKKERFSLILESASTNQTSMYLCASSFLRENTEAFFGQGTRLTVV.

The V and J genes are TRBV7-9 and TRBJ2-1; a weak D match, TRBD2 (6 bases). The CDR3 has 12 residues. Trimming cost V 3 bases and J 9 bases, with 9 bases left between them. Germline values: CDR1 SEHNR, CDR2 FQNEAQ (reference sequence). CDR3 coding DNA: TGTGCCAGCAGCTTTAGCGGACCTGAGCAGTTCTTC. This sequence encodes CASSFSGPEQFF.